This T cell receptor (beta chain) originates from a study of technical replicates of blood from a few donors. Profiled with immunoSEQ multiplex PCR; TCRdb holds only in-frame clones, not every one. The sample records about 81,000 clones, 90% to 97% being singletons. V was trimmed by 7 bases and J by 7 bases, leaving 16 bases between them. The germline V gene has CDR1 SQVTM and CDR2 ANQGSEA. The CDR3 extends over 12 amino acids. The material sequenced was T cells isolated from PBMCs. This receptor was taken from a human donor in good health. This rearrangement joins TRBV29-1 to TRBJ1-1, with D possibly TRBD1 on 5 matching bases. The CDR3, as DNA: TGCAGCGGCCGTCAGGGCCTAGGTGAAGCTTTCTTT. This encodes CSGRQGLGEAFF.